The 8 T cell receptor beta chains listed next were all sequenced from one sample in a study of shared clonotypes between healthy human individuals (dated by TCRdb to about 2020). Library method: the immunoSEQ multiplex PCR assay. The table comes from immuneACCESS by way of TCRdb, which keeps in-frame sequences with V and J called. Part of the clones is missing from these tables; in studies checked, under half for an unresolved V gene and the rest for unknown reasons. The sample table holds roughly 700,000 clones, of which less than 85% were seen once. The ten largest clones represent 1.5% to 2% of the sample. The sequenced sample was memory CD4+ T cells sorted from blood. Reading the label with the study, this specimen's cell subset or site is: CD45RA-negative fraction. All receptors derive from a woman between 25 and 40 years old in good health.

The CDR3, as DNA: TGCGCCAGCAGTGATGGGGGATTGGATACGCAGTATTTT. Translation gives CASSDGGLDTQYF. The chain carries TRBV10-1 and TRBJ2-3; perhaps D is TRBD1 or TRBD2 (5 bases each). The ends were cut back, 3 bases at V and 6 bases at J, with 10 bases in the middle. CDR1 and CDR2 (germline): WNHNN, SYGVQD (reference sequence). There are 13 residues in the CDR3.

This clone has a count of ten or more. This chain uses TRBV11-2 with TRBJ2-6; 11 nucleotides line up with TRBD2. The CDR3 is made up of 17 amino acids. Germline loops: CDR1 SGHAT, CDR2 FQNNGV. The ends lost 5 bases at V and 0 bases at J; junction bases unmatched: 3. The CDR3 DNA is TGTGCCAGCAGCCCGACTAGCGGGGCCTCTGGGGCCAACGTCCTGACTTTC. It translates to CASSPTSGASGANVLTF.

The V call is TRBV28, the J call TRBJ2-2, with 7 bases aligning to TRBD1. Germline CDR1 reads MDHEN; CDR2 reads SYDVKM. Trimming cost V 3 bases and J 11 bases; bases outside gene matches: 9. CDR3 size: 14 residues. In DNA, the CDR3 is TGTGCCAGCAGTTTGATCGGGGACAGACAAGAGCTGTTTTTT. Translated, it gives CASSLIGDRQELFF.

The gene calls are TRBV11-3 and TRBJ1-2, with D possibly being TRBD1 (6 bases). The CDR3 is 13 amino acids. V dropped 3 bases and J dropped 7 bases, with 12 bases sitting between them. Germline values: CDR1 SGHNT, CDR2 YENEEA. In DNA form, the CDR3 reads TGTGCCAGCAGCTTCGGTAGGGGGGTTGGCTACACCTTC. This translates into CASSFGRGVGYTF.

This clone was observed a single time. The chain recombines TRBV18 with TRBJ2-7; weak D call: TRBD1 (5 bases). V shed 2 bases and J shed 5 bases, with 13 bases lying between them. The CDR3 totals 14 residues. CDR1 is KGHSH, CDR2 LQKENI, per germline. CDR3 protein: CASSPGQGINEQYF. The DNA of the CDR3 is TGTGCCAGCTCACCAGGGCAGGGTATAAACGAGCAGTACTTC. Full variable domain (remainder filled in from reference TRBV18 and TRBJ2-7): NAGVMQNPRHLVRRRGQEARLRCSPMKGHSHVYWYRQLPEEGLKFMVYLQKENIIDESGMPKERFSAEFPKEGPSILRIQQVVRGDSAAYFCASSPGQGINEQYFGPGTRLTVT.

The chain is built from TRBV10-1 and TRBJ2-4; 13 bases are shared with TRBD2. Germline lookup yields CDR1 WNHNN and CDR2 SYGVQD (reference sequence). The CDR3 spans 16 residues. The J segment lost 5 bases and the V segment lost 2 bases, leaving 3 bases of the junction unmatched. The CDR3 is CASSEQLAGGENIQYF. Here the CDR3 DNA reads TGCGCCAGCAGTGAGCAACTAGCGGGAGGGGAAAACATTCAGTACTTC.

The table lists this clone with many counts. The V and J genes are TRBV5-1 and TRBJ1-1; D may be TRBD1 (5 bases). The CDR3 is made up of 13 amino acids. The germline gives CDR1 SGHRS, CDR2 YFSETQ. Trimming removed 2 bases at V and 4 bases at J, with 9 bases between. The chain's CDR3 is CASSFGHGTEAFF. CDR3 nucleotide sequence: TGCGCCAGCAGCTTTGGACATGGCACTGAAGCTTTCTTT.

V usage is TRBV28 and J usage is TRBJ1-5, with 8 bases that match TRBD1. V dropped 5 bases and J dropped 5; count of bases not matched to a gene: 2. The length of the CDR3 is 13 residues. Germline CDR1 MDHEN, CDR2 SYDVKM. The CDR3 loop is CASSQGAYQPQHF. The DNA of the CDR3 is TGTGCCAGCAGTCAGGGGGCTTATCAGCCCCAGCATTTT.